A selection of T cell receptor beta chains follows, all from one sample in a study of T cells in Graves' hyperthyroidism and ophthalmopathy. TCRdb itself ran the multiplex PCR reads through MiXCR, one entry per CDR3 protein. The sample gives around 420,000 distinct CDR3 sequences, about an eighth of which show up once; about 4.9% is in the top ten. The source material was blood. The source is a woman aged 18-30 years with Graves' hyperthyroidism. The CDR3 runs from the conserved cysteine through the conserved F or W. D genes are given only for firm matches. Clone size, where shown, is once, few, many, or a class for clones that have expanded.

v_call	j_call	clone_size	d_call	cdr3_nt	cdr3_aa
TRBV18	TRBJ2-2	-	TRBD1	TGTGCCAGCTCACCACTTCCGGGACAGAGGACCGGGGAGCTGTTTTTT	CASSPLPGQRTGELFF
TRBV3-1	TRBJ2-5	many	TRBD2	TGTGCCAGCAGCCATCAGGGGACTAGCGGGAGGGCGACCCAGTACTTC	CASSHQGTSGRATQYF
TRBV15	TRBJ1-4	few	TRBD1	TGTGCCACCAGCCCCCGACAGGGCAGTTCGGAAAAACTGTTTTTT	CATSPRQGSSEKLFF
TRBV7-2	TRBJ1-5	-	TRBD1	TGTGCCAGCAGCTTCAGGACAGGGCAACAGCCCCAGCATTTT	CASSFRTGQQPQHF
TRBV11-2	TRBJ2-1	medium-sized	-	TGTGCCAGCAGTCCTAAACAGGGTTTTGGTATCAATGAGCAGTTCTTC	CASSPKQGFGINEQFF
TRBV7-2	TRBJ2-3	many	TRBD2	TGTGCCAGCAGCTTAAATCCGCTAGCGGGAGGTACAGATACGCAGTATTTT	CASSLNPLAGGTDTQYF
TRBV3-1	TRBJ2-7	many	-	TGTGCCAGCAGCCCGGGGCGACTAGTCAGGTCGAGCGAGCAGTACTTC	CASSPGRLVRSSEQYF
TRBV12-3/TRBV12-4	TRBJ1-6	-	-	TGTGCCAGCAGCCACCAGGGGAGGGGTTCACCCCTCCACTTT	CASSHQGRGSPLHF
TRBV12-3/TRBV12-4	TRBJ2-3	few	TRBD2	TGTGCCAGCAGTTTACCTAGCGGAAGCTGGGCAGATACGCAGTATTTT	CASSLPSGSWADTQYF
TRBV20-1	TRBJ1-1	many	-	TGCAGTGCTAGAGATAGCTTGTCTGAAGCTTTCTTT	CSARDSLSEAFF
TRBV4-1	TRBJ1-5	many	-	TGCGCCAGCAGCCAAGTACCAGGGACCGATCAGCCCCAGCATTTT	CASSQVPGTDQPQHF
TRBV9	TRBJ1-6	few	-	TGTGCCAGCAGCCCAGAGGGACAAGTTAATTCACCCCTCCACTTT	CASSPEGQVNSPLHF
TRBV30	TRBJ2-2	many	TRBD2	TGTGCCTGGACCCCGGGACTAGCGGGACCCGGGGAGCTGTTTTTT	CAWTPGLAGPGELFF
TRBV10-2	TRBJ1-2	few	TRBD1	TGCGCCAGCAGTGTGCCCCGGACAGGAACCTATGGCTACACCTTC	CASSVPRTGTYGYTF
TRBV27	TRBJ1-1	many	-	TGTGCCAGCAGTTTATCGATCGTTCCGGGGACGAACACTGAAGCTTTCTTT	CASSLSIVPGTNTEAFF
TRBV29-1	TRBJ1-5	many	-	TGCAGCGTTGTGGATTCGTGGGGTCAGCCCCAGCATTTT	CSVVDSWGQPQHF
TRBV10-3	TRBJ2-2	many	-	TGTGCCATCAGTGCCACTCTTCCGATCGGGGAGCTGTTTTTT	CAISATLPIGELFF
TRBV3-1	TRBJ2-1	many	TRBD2	TGTGCCAGCAGCCAAGCAGGGCGGGAGTTTCAGTTCTTC	CASSQAGREFQFF
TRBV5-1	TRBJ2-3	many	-	TGCGCCAGCAGCTTCAGGGGTATGGGCACAGATACGCAGTATTTT	CASSFRGMGTDTQYF
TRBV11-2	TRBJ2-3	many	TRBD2	TGTGCCAGCAGCGAGGGGACTAGGGGGGCGGATACGCAGTATTTT	CASSEGTRGADTQYF
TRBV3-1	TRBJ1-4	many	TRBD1	TGTGCCAGCAGCCAAGCAGGGGGCGGACTGTTTTTT	CASSQAGGGLFF
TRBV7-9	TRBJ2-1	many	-	TGTGCCAGCAGCCGCATTGTCTCAAGCTCCTACAATGAGCAGTTCTTC	CASSRIVSSSYNEQFF
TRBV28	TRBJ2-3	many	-	TGTGCCAGCAGCATAGGACAGACAGATACGCAGTATTTT	CASSIGQTDTQYF
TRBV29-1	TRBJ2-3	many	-	TGCAGCGTTGATGATTTGTGGGGCACAGATACGCAGTATTTT	CSVDDLWGTDTQYF
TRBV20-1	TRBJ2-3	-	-	TGCAGTGCAACAAGGGGGGGCGGGCGCACAGATACGCAGTATTTT	CSATRGGGRTDTQYF
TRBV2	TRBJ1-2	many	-	TGTGCCACAGGGAACCGGGACAACGGGGGCTACACCTTC	CATGNRDNGGYTF
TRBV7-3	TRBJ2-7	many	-	TGTGCCAGCAGCACCGGGGTCGCTTCGGGGGAGCAGTACTTC	CASSTGVASGEQYF
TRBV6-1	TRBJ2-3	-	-	TGTGCCAGCAGTGAAGGGGGGGCTGGGCGACAGTATTTT	CASSEGGAGRQYF
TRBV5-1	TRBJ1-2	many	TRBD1	TGCGCCAGCGGACAGGGGGCCAACCGCCCTCATGGCTACACCTTC	CASGQGANRPHGYTF
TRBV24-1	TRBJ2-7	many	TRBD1	TGTGCCACCAGTGCCCCTCGGGACAGCTCCTACGAGCAGTACTTC	CATSAPRDSSYEQYF
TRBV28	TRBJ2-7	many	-	TGTGCCAGCGACATCAGGGCGTCGGGCGAGCAGTACTTC	CASDIRASGEQYF
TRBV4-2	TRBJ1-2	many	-	TGTGCCAGCAGCCAAGATCGGGCAGGTCCAGCTGGCTACACCTTC	CASSQDRAGPAGYTF
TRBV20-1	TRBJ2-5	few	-	TGCAGTGCCAGGGGGGGTTTTCCGGAGACCCAGTACTTC	CSARGGFPETQYF
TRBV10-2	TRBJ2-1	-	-	TGCGCCAGCAGTGAATCCTCCCCGTTGTCCTCCTACAATGAGCAGTTCTTC	CASSESSPLSSYNEQFF
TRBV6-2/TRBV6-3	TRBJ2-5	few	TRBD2	TGTGCCACAGAGAGGGCGGGAGGAGGAGAGACCCAGTACTTC	CATERAGGGETQYF
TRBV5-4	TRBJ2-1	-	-	TGTGCCAGCAGCGGGGGGGCTAGGGCCATCTTCAATGAGCAGTTCTTC	CASSGGARAIFNEQFF
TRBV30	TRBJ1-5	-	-	TGTGCCTGGAGTGGAAGTTCGGGACGCTATCAGCCCCAGCATTTT	CAWSGSSGRYQPQHF
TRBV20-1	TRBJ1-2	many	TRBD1	TGCAGTGCTAGATCTTATACAGGGGGGGACTATGGCTACACCTTC	CSARSYTGGDYGYTF
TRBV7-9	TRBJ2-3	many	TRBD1	TGTGCCAGCAGCTACCCGGGACAGGGCACAGATACGCAGTATTTT	CASSYPGQGTDTQYF
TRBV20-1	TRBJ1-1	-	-	TGCAGTGCTAACGGGGGCGCAAAAGCTTTCTTT	CSANGGAKAFF
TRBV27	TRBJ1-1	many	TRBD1	TGTGCCAGCAGATCCTCAGGGGGCAGGTTGTACACTGAAGCTTTCTTT	CASRSSGGRLYTEAFF
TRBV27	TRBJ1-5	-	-	TGTGCCAGCAGTTTACCCGGAGGAGGTAGCAATCAGCCCCAGCATTTT	CASSLPGGGSNQPQHF
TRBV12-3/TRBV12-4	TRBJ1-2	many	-	TGTGCCAGCAGAGCGCTGACGGGGGACTATGGCTACACCTTC	CASRALTGDYGYTF
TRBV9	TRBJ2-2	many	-	TGTGCCACCCGGAGGGGGGAGGGCCCGGGCAACACCGGGGAGCTGTTTTTT	CATRRGEGPGNTGELFF
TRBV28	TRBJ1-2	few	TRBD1	TGTGCCAGCACCGACGACAGGGTCTACTATGGCTACACCTTC	CASTDDRVYYGYTF
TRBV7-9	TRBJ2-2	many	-	TGTGCCAGCAGCTTATTAGGGAGCAACGGGGAGCTGTTTTTT	CASSLLGSNGELFF
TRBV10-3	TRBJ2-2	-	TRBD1	TGTGCCATCAGTGGTACGGACAGGGGACAAACTTATTCCGGGGAGCTGTTTTTT	CAISGTDRGQTYSGELFF
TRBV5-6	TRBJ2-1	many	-	TGTGCCAGCAGCTTGGGGTTACGGAGCTCCTACAATGAGCAGTTCTTC	CASSLGLRSSYNEQFF
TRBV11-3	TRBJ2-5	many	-	TGTGCCAGCAGCTCCAGACAAGACAAAGAGACCCAGTACTTC	CASSSRQDKETQYF
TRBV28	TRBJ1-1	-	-	TGTGCCAGCAGTTTTCGGGTAAGCGCTGAAGCTTTCTTT	CASSFRVSAEAFF
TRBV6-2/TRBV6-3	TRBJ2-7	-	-	TGTGCCAGCAGCCAAGGGGGAAGAGGGTGGAACGAGCAGTACTTC	CASSQGGRGWNEQYF
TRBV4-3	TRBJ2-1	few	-	TGCGCCAGCAGCCAGGTTCTAGGGCGCTCCTACAATGAGCAGTTCTTC	CASSQVLGRSYNEQFF
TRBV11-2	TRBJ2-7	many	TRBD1	TGTGCCAGCAGCCGCCAGACAGGGGGCTACAGCGAGCAGTACTTC	CASSRQTGGYSEQYF
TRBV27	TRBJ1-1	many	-	TGTGCCAGCAGTCTGTTTGGGGCCAAGAACACTGAAGCTTTCTTT	CASSLFGAKNTEAFF
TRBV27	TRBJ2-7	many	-	TGTGCCAGCAGTCCACGACCCCTATACGAGCAGTACTTC	CASSPRPLYEQYF
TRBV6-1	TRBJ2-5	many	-	TGTGCCAGCAGTGATCGATTGGAGAGCGAGACCCAGTACTTC	CASSDRLESETQYF
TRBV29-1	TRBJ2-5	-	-	TGCAGCGGCCGGACAGACAAAGAGACCCAGTACTTC	CSGRTDKETQYF
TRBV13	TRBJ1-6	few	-	TGTGCCAGCAGCCCCGGGGGGACCGGTAATTCACCCCTCCACTTT	CASSPGGTGNSPLHF
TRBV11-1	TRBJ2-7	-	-	TGTGCCAGCAGCTTGGGAGGGGGCAGGGGCTACGAGCAGTACTTC	CASSLGGGRGYEQYF
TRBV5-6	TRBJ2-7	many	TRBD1	TGTGCCAGCAGCCAGGGACAGGACTACGAGCAGTACTTC	CASSQGQDYEQYF